These 29 T cell receptor beta chains came from one sample sequenced in a study of blood T cell repertoires in COVID-19. Sequenced by immunoSEQ multiplex PCR; TCRdb stores in-frame clones only, minus some. The data contain a few hundred thousand clones, around 90% of them singletons. Material for sequencing was peripheral blood. The source is a man aged 18 to 30 with active or convalescent COVID-19.

The V gene is TRBV7-2, the J gene TRBJ1-3, with 8 bases aligning to TRBD1. CDR1 is SGHTA, CDR2 FQGNSA, per germline. This CDR3 contains 14 residues. With 5 bases clipped from V and 8 bases from J, the junction kept 8 bases outside the gene matches. For the CDR3, the DNA is TGTGCCAGCAGCCACCTACAGGGGGTGTACACCATATATTTT. Its translation is CASSHLQGVYTIYF.

The chain joins TRBV6-2 or TRBV6-3 to TRBJ1-5, with D maybe TRBD1 (5 bases). Between the trimmed V and J ends, which lost 5 bases and 7 bases, there was a span of 15 bases. CDR1 MNHEY and CDR2 SVGEGT come from the germline V gene. This CDR3 is built from 14 residues. CDR3 region: CASSRGYGGQPQHF. In DNA form, the CDR3 reads TGTGCCAGCAGTCGGGGGTACGGCGGCCAGCCCCAGCATTTT.

This chain's CDR3 is CATSDSRQGTYEQYF. The CDR3 DNA reads as TGTGCCACCAGTGATTCGCGACAGGGTACCTACGAGCAGTACTTC. V usage is TRBV24-1 and J usage is TRBJ2-7; 7 bases fit TRBD1. This CDR3 is 15 amino acids long. V shed 2 bases, J shed 2 bases, and the junction held 5 bases outside the gene matches. Germline assignment: CDR1 KGHDR and CDR2 SFDVKD.

The table lists this clone with a few counts. The chain uses TRBV7-8 and TRBJ1-4; D might be TRBD1 (5 bases). The CDR3 spans 16 residues. Trimming cost V 5 bases and J 0 bases, with 13 bases left between them. CDR1 SGHVS and CDR2 FQNEAQ come from the germline V gene. The chain's CDR3 is CASSRDRRATNEKLFF. The CDR3 nucleotides read TGTGCCAGCAGCCGCGACAGACGTGCAACTAATGAAAAACTGTTTTTT. The whole variable domain, filled in from reference TRBV7-8 and TRBJ1-4, reads GAGVSQSPRYKVAKRGQDVALRCDPISGHVSLFWYQQALGQGPEFLTYFQNEAQLDKSGLPSDRFFAERPEGSVSTLKIQRTQQEDSAVYLCASSRDRRATNEKLFFGSGTQLSVL.

The chain has TRBV18 and TRBJ2-3, with TRBD2 matching over 7 bases. V trimming: 3 bases; J trimming: 2 bases; junction bases outside the gene matches: 5. This CDR3 is 15 amino acids long. The V gene's germline CDR1 is KGHSH and CDR2 LQKENI. CDR3 residues: CASSPRDYSTDTQYF. The CDR3 DNA sequence: TGTGCCAGCTCACCTCGGGACTATTCCACAGATACGCAGTATTTT.

This chain joins TRBV11-2 and TRBJ2-7, with 7 bases aligning to TRBD1. After removal of 5 bases from V and 0 bases from J, the junction contained 7 bases not matched to a gene. This CDR3 contains 15 residues. From germline, CDR1 is SGHAT and CDR2 FQNNGV. CDR3 amino acids: CASSPGQVSSYEQYF. Here the CDR3 DNA reads TGTGCCAGCAGCCCAGGACAGGTTAGCTCCTACGAGCAGTACTTC.

V usage is TRBV9 and J usage is TRBJ2-7, with 10 bases identical to TRBD2. V was clipped by 4 bases and J by 7 bases; unmatched bases: 11. The CDR3 spans 15 residues. Germline V gene sequence: CDR1 SGDLS, CDR2 YYNGEE. The CDR3 DNA is TGTGCCAGCAGCTTCTCTAGCGGGAGACAAGGAGAGCAGTACTTC. Amino acids: CASSFSSGRQGEQYF.

The rearrangement uses TRBV7-2 and TRBJ2-7, with 11 bases matching TRBD2. CDR1 is SGHTA, CDR2 FQGNSA, per germline. J was trimmed by 3 bases and V by 5 bases; bases with no gene match: 3. The CDR3 covers 14 residues. This CDR3 is CASSAGLAVYEQYF. The CDR3 bases are TGTGCCAGCAGCGCGGGACTAGCGGTCTACGAGCAGTACTTC.

The chain uses TRBV29-1 and TRBJ2-3; no clear D. The V end lost 0 bases, the J end lost 1 base, and 11 bases lay between the germline ends. Germline lookup yields CDR1 SQVTM and CDR2 ANQGSEA. This CDR3 comprises 15 residues. The CDR3 is CSVEDPVKGTDTQYF. CDR3 nucleotide sequence: TGCAGCGTTGAAGATCCGGTTAAAGGCACAGATACGCAGTATTTT.

The chain is built from TRBV14 and TRBJ2-5; D ambiguous. CDR3 size: 13 residues. Deletions cut 1 base from V and 10 bases from J, with 13 bases between. Germline CDR1 and CDR2: SGHDN and FVKESK. CDR3 loop: CASSQAEKRGQYF. CDR3 DNA sequence: TGTGCCAGCAGCCAAGCAGAGAAGAGAGGCCAGTACTTC.

This clone was detected only a few times. This rearrangement joins TRBV5-1 to TRBJ2-5; 11 nucleotides line up with TRBD2. Trimming cost V 4 bases and J 3 bases; bases outside gene matches: 2. The CDR3 spans 14 residues. Germline loops: CDR1 SGHRS, CDR2 YFSETQ. The CDR3 DNA reads TGCGCCAGCAGCGCACTAGCGGGAGAAGAGACCCAGTACTTC. This encodes CASSALAGEETQYF.

The V call is TRBV10-3, the J call TRBJ2-1; D is possibly TRBD2 (6 bases). The CDR3 loop spans 12 amino acids. The V and J ends lost 2 bases and 12 bases respectively, with 11 bases between them. Germline lookup yields CDR1 ENHRY and CDR2 SYGVKD. CDR3 region: CAISEAGGVQFF. In DNA, the CDR3 is TGTGCCATCAGTGAGGCCGGGGGAGTGCAGTTCTTC.

The rearrangement uses TRBV20-1 and TRBJ2-1; D uncertain. Between the trimmed V and J ends, which lost 5 bases and 4 bases, there was a span of 6 bases. Germline assignment: CDR1 DFQATT and CDR2 SNEGSKA (reference sequence). This CDR3 contains 11 residues. CDR3 in DNA: TGCAGTGCTTCGGTGTACAATGAGCAGTTCTTC. Amino acids: CSASVYNEQFF.

The chain employs TRBV4-3 and TRBJ2-3; TRBD2 agrees at 9 bases. Germline CDR1 reads LGHNA; CDR2 reads YSLEER. This CDR3 comprises 17 residues. V gave up 5 bases and J gave up 5 bases; unmatched junction bases: 14. CDR3 sequence: CASSSGAASGALDTQYF. The CDR3 bases are TGCGCCAGCAGCTCAGGGGCGGCTAGCGGGGCCCTAGATACGCAGTATTTT.

This clone occurred once. The genes are TRBV7-9 and TRBJ2-3; D might be TRBD1 (6 bases). CDR1 is SEHNR, CDR2 FQNEAQ, per germline (reference sequence). Trimming stripped 1 base from V and 3 bases from J, with 8 bases between. This CDR3 region has 14 residues. CDR3 in amino acids: CASSLGDITDTQYF. The DNA of the CDR3 is TGTGCCAGCAGCTTAGGGGACATTACAGATACGCAGTATTTT.

The sample holds a few counts of this clone. V usage is TRBV7-9 and J usage is TRBJ1-3, with D hard to call. Germline V gives CDR1 SEHNR, CDR2 FQNEAQ (reference sequence). V was cut by 5 bases and J by 0 bases, with 8 bases left in between. CDR3 size: 14 residues. CDR3 DNA sequence: TGTGCCAGCAGCCAGTCGGGCTCTGGAAACACCATATATTTT. Translating it yields CASSQSGSGNTIYF.

This chain links TRBV7-9 with TRBJ1-1, with a possible D match to TRBD1 (5 bases). The germline V gene encodes CDR1 SEHNR and CDR2 FQNEAQ (reference sequence). The CDR3 totals 12 residues. The V end was cut by 7 bases, the J end by 7 bases, with 13 bases between. The CDR3 coding sequence is TGTGCCAGCATCGGGGGTGGCGGTGAAGCTTTCTTT. Protein sequence: CASIGGGGEAFF.

The gene calls are TRBV3-1 (or the pseudogene TRBV3-2) and TRBJ1-6; D not certain. The CDR3 is 14 residues long. V shed 2 bases and J shed 14 bases, with 16 bases lying between them. Germline V lookup: CDR1 LGHDT, CDR2 YNNKEL (reference sequence). The CDR3 loop reads CASSQPDTGDSLHF. The CDR3 DNA reads as TGTGCCAGCAGCCAACCTGACACCGGGGATTCCCTCCACTTT.

This sequence joins TRBV7-2 and TRBJ1-4; TRBD1 aligns across 8 bases. V gave up 4 bases and J gave up 1 base; unmatched junction bases: 2. CDR3 length: 15 residues. Per the germline V gene, CDR1 is SGHTA and CDR2 is FQGNSA. The CDR3 region has the DNA TGTGCCAGCAGCTACGGACAGGGAACTAATGAAAAACTGTTTTTT. Translating gives CASSYGQGTNEKLFF. Variable domain in full (rest from reference TRBV7-2 and TRBJ1-4): GAGVSQSPSNKVTEKGKDVELRCDPISGHTALYWYRQSLGQGLEFLIYFQGNSAPDKSGLPSDRFSAERTGGSVSTLTIQRTQQEDSAVYLCASSYGQGTNEKLFFGSGTQLSVL.

The V call is TRBV2, the J call TRBJ2-7; 8 bases align to TRBD1. Per germline, CDR1 SNHLY and CDR2 FYNNEI. The junction had 3 bases not matched to a gene; V was cut back by 5 bases and J by 3 bases. The CDR3 is 13 amino acids. CDR3 loop: CASSTGTGYEQYF. The CDR3 nucleotides read TGTGCCAGCAGTACCGGGACAGGCTACGAGCAGTACTTC.

The table lists this clone with a few counts. The chain links TRBV18 to TRBJ1-2, with 9 nucleotides matching TRBD1. V shed 6 bases and J 4 bases; nucleotides not matched to a gene: 3. Germline V CDR1 and CDR2: KGHSH, LQKENI. This CDR3 is 13 amino acids long. CDR3 coding DNA: TGTGCCAGCTCCGGGACAGGGCGCTATGGCTACACCTTC. This encodes CASSGTGRYGYTF.

The chain combines TRBV6-5 with TRBJ1-4; 7 nucleotides match TRBD1. This CDR3 is 13 amino acids long. Per the germline V gene, CDR1 is MNHEY and CDR2 is SVGAGI. The ends lost 7 bases at V and 5 bases at J; junction bases unmatched: 4. The CDR3 loop is CASTGTENEKLFF. The DNA for the CDR3 is TGTGCCAGCACTGGGACAGAAAATGAAAAACTGTTTTTT.

The chain couples TRBV18 to TRBJ2-5, with TRBD1 identical over 10 bases. With 6 bases clipped from V and 4 bases from J, the junction kept 11 bases outside the gene matches. Germline CDR1 KGHSH, CDR2 LQKENI. This CDR3 region has 16 residues. The CDR3 DNA follows: TGTGCCAGCTCTCTGTCGACAGGGGGCGCGGCAGAGACCCAGTACTTC. It translates to CASSLSTGGAAETQYF.

The chain links TRBV6-2 or TRBV6-3 to TRBJ2-4; 7 positions match TRBD1. CDR3 size: 17 residues. Germline-derived CDR1 and CDR2 are MNHEY and SVGEGT. V was pared by 6 bases and J by 0 bases, with 11 bases of the junction left unmatched. Here the CDR3 DNA reads TGTGCCAGCAGCGGGGACAGAACACGACTAGCCAAAAACATTCAGTACTTC. Translated, it gives CASSGDRTRLAKNIQYF.

The chain couples TRBV6-5 to TRBJ2-7; possible D gene TRBD2, 5 bases. This CDR3 is 14 amino acids long. V was cut by 4 bases and J by 0 bases, with 10 bases left in between. The germline V gene has CDR1 MNHEY and CDR2 SVGAGI. The CDR3 DNA reads TGTGCCAGCAGTTCCGGGATTAGCTCCTACGAGCAGTACTTC. Its translation: CASSSGISSYEQYF.

J is TRBJ1-1 and V is TRBV11-2, with 8 bases identical to TRBD1. Unmatched junction bases numbered 8, after V lost 5 bases and J lost 3 bases. The CDR3 sequence is 15 residues long. The V gene's germline CDR1 is SGHAT and CDR2 FQNNGV. The CDR3 loop is CASSTGQGWDTEAFF. The CDR3 nucleotides are TGTGCCAGCAGCACAGGACAGGGATGGGACACTGAAGCTTTCTTT.

The J gene is TRBJ2-3, the V gene TRBV28; 7 positions match TRBD2. V was clipped by 2 bases and J by 4 bases; unmatched bases: 3. Germline values: CDR1 MDHEN, CDR2 SYDVKM. The CDR3 sequence is 14 residues long. CDR3: CASSLAGDADTQYF. In DNA form, the CDR3 reads TGTGCCAGCAGTTTAGCGGGAGACGCAGATACGCAGTATTTT.

The chain carries TRBV7-2 and TRBJ2-7; a weak D match, TRBD2 (6 bases). Looked up from germline, CDR1 is SGHTA and CDR2 is FQGNSA. The CDR3 contains 14 residues. V shed 3 bases and J shed 6 bases, with 15 bases lying between them. The CDR3 DNA sequence: TGTGCCAGCAGCTTCTCGGGAGTCTTGGGCGAGCAGTACTTC. As protein: CASSFSGVLGEQYF.

This sequence joins TRBV10-3 and TRBJ2-3; TRBD2 agrees at 8 bases. Losses at the gene ends were 8 bases for V and 5 bases for J; bases not matched to a gene: 9. Germline V gene data show CDR1 as ENHRY and CDR2 as SYGVKD. The CDR3 sequence is 14 residues long. The CDR3 is CAILREGLGDTQYF. DNA for the CDR3: TGTGCCATCCTTCGGGAGGGCCTTGGAGATACGCAGTATTTT.